This T cell receptor beta chain was captured in a study of T-cell memory formation after mild COVID-19. Findings and limits, study-wide: Day 15 to 85 contracting clones showed balanced CD4/CD8; later expanders leaned CD4+.

MiXCR, applied by TCRdb to the 5' RACE reads, yields one record per CDR3 protein. The table has about 400,000 distinct CDR3 sequences, approximately 15% seen once. This clonotype was found a few times. Its antigen is currently unknown. The germline V and J ends were trimmed by 1 base and 8 bases, with 11 bases remaining between them. Germline CDR1 SQVTM, CDR2 ANQGSEA. The CDR3 totals 12 residues. The chain has TRBV29-1 and TRBJ1-2; the D gene is possibly TRBD1 (5 bases). The sample consisted of PBMCs or a T cell subset sorted from them (not recorded which). This sequence was found in a man between 18 and 29 years old who had mild COVID-19 (a few samples of this study predate the infection). Cell type and time point are not known. Here the CDR3 DNA reads TGCAGCGTTGAAGTCTGGAGGGGAGGCTACACCTTC. It codes for CSVEVWRGGYTF.